The 30 T cell receptor beta chains given below trace back to one sample, sequenced in a study of T cell clones after liver transplantation. Assay used: immunoSEQ multiplex PCR; TCRdb lists only in-frame clones, some missing. The sample has about 99,000 clones, more than 75% seen once. This specimen consisted of CD4+ T cells from blood, obtained before liver transplant. The receptor source for this set is a human donor who received a liver transplant.

The rearrangement uses TRBV6-1 and TRBJ1-2; D remains ambiguous. Germline CDR1 and CDR2: MNHNS and SASEGT. This CDR3 region has 14 residues. Trimming left V 8 bases short and J 2 bases short, with 15 bases between. The CDR3 is CASGPREPNYGYTF. The CDR3 DNA reads as TGTGCCAGCGGGCCTCGGGAACCGAACTATGGCTACACCTTC.

V is TRBV5-8 and J is TRBJ2-3; a possible D gene is TRBD1 (5 bases). The germline V and J ends were trimmed by 0 bases and 2 bases, with 13 bases remaining between them. The CDR3 has 16 residues. The germline V gene has CDR1 SGHTS and CDR2 YDEGEE. CDR3 region: CASSLAGTGTTDTQYF. The CDR3, as DNA: TGTGCCAGCAGCTTGGCGGGCACAGGTACCACAGATACGCAGTATTTT. The variable domain in full, completed from reference TRBV5-8 and TRBJ2-3, reads EAGVTQSPTHLIKTRGQQATLRCSPISGHTSVYWYQQALGLGLQFLLWYDEGEERNRGNFPPRFSGRQFPNYSSELNVNALELEDSALYLCASSLAGTGTTDTQYFGPGTRLTVL.

The chain carries TRBV6-5 and TRBJ2-7, with D perhaps TRBD2 (7 bases). Per the germline V gene, CDR1 is MNHEY and CDR2 is SVGAGI. Trimming pared 2 bases from V and 2 bases from J, leaving 13 bases between. This CDR3 has 15 residues. CDR3 sequence: CASSYGGAGAYEQYF. CDR3 nucleotides: TGTGCCAGCAGTTACGGGGGGGCGGGTGCCTACGAGCAGTACTTC.

The sample holds a few counts of this clone. The rearrangement joins TRBV19 to TRBJ2-7; 8 bases map to TRBD1. CDR1 and CDR2 (germline): LNHDA, SQIVND (reference sequence). V was clipped by 5 bases and J by 3 bases; unmatched bases: 12. The CDR3 consists of 16 residues. The CDR3 spells CASSLGHRGVVYEQYF. The CDR3 DNA is TGTGCCAGTAGTTTAGGGCACAGGGGGGTCGTCTACGAGCAGTACTTC.

The J gene is TRBJ1-4, the V gene TRBV19; no clear D gene. The V end was cut by 4 bases, the J end by 3 bases, with 15 bases between. Germline V gene sequence: CDR1 LNHDA, CDR2 SQIVND (reference sequence). The CDR3 runs to 16 residues. The CDR3 bases are TGTGCCAGTAGTACAGGCATCATTGGGGCTAATGAAAAACTGTTTTTT. The encoded protein is CASSTGIIGANEKLFF.

The chain links TRBV6-5 to TRBJ2-1; no definite D call. Germline lookup yields CDR1 MNHEY and CDR2 SVGAGI. The CDR3 is 14 amino acids. V shed 6 bases and J shed 2 bases, with 11 bases lying between them. The CDR3 is CASSLGLPYNEQFF. CDR3 in DNA: TGTGCCAGCAGCCTCGGATTGCCCTACAATGAGCAGTTCTTC.

This rearrangement joins TRBV6-1 to TRBJ1-5; D not resolved. Trimming removed 0 bases from V and 0 bases from J, with 9 bases in between. The CDR3 length is 16 residues. Looked up from germline, CDR1 is MNHNS and CDR2 is SASEGT. CDR3 in amino acids: CASSEARGDSNQPQHF. The DNA for the CDR3 is TGTGCCAGCAGTGAAGCGCGGGGAGATAGCAATCAGCCCCAGCATTTT.

The rearrangement joins TRBV19 to TRBJ2-2; possible D gene TRBD1, 5 bases. The V gene's germline CDR1 is LNHDA and CDR2 SQIVND (reference sequence). V was shortened by 1 base and J by 2 bases, with 11 bases between the two germline ends. This CDR3 is 16 amino acids long. The CDR3 here is CASSIGWGPNTGELFF. The CDR3 DNA reads as TGTGCCAGTAGTATAGGGTGGGGCCCCAACACCGGGGAGCTGTTTTTT.

This sequence joins TRBV7-9 and TRBJ2-7; D gene ambiguous. The CDR3 is 12 amino acids. In germline, CDR1 is SEHNR, CDR2 FQNEAQ (reference sequence). Trimming took off 1 base at V and 6 bases at J, with 7 bases between the two ends. CDR3 loop: CASSLDIGEQYF. As DNA, the CDR3 is TGTGCCAGCAGCTTAGACATCGGCGAGCAGTACTTC. The full variable domain, completed using reference TRBV7-9 and TRBJ2-7, is DTGVSQNPRHKITKRGQNVTFRCDPISEHNRLYWYRQTLGQGPEFLTYFQNEAQLEKSRLLSDRFSAERPKGSFSTLEIQRTEQGDSAMYLCASSLDIGEQYFGPGTRLTVT.

In this sample, this clone turned up once. V gene TRBV11-2 combines with J gene TRBJ2-7; TRBD2 is a possible D gene (5 bases). The CDR3 loop spans 14 amino acids. Trimming took off 5 bases at V and 5 bases at J, with 16 bases between the two ends. Germline values: CDR1 SGHAT, CDR2 FQNNGV. The CDR3, as DNA: TGTGCCAGCAGCCCAAGGCCGGGAATCAACGAGCAGTACTTC. Amino acids: CASSPRPGINEQYF.

The chain recombines TRBV20-1 with TRBJ2-1; tentatively, D is TRBD1 (6 bases). The CDR3 has 10 residues. The V end was cut by 6 bases, the J end by 8 bases, with 8 bases between. Looked up from germline, CDR1 is DFQATT and CDR2 is SNEGSKA (reference sequence). CDR3 bases: TGCAGTGCGGGGGCCGATGAGCAGTTCTTC. Translation gives CSAGADEQFF.

This clone was seen more than once but under ten times. For the CDR3, the DNA is TGTGCCAGCAGTGGGGGGGACAGGGGATACAATGAGCAGTTCTTC. Translation: CASSGGDRGYNEQFF. The chain carries TRBV25-1 and TRBJ2-1; TRBD1 agrees at 10 bases. V trimming: 4 bases; J trimming: 4 bases; junction bases outside the gene matches: 4. The CDR3 runs to 15 residues. Germline assignment: CDR1 MGHDK and CDR2 SYGVNS. The full variable domain, its missing parts supplied by reference TRBV25-1 and TRBJ2-1, is EADIYQTPRYLVIGTGKKITLECSQTMGHDKMYWYQQDPGMELHLIHYSYGVNSTEKGDLSSESTVSRIRTEHFPLTLESARPSHTSQYLCASSGGDRGYNEQFFGPGTRLTVL.

The V call is TRBV11-2, the J call TRBJ1-4; TRBD1 is a possible D gene (5 bases). V lost 5 bases to trimming and J lost 4 bases, with 8 bases between them. The CDR3 sequence is 13 residues long. In germline, CDR1 is SGHAT, CDR2 FQNNGV. DNA for the CDR3: TGTGCCAGCAGCCGAGGACATAATGAAAAACTGTTTTTT. Translating gives CASSRGHNEKLFF.

This chain links TRBV7-2 with TRBJ2-3; 8 bases map to TRBD2. The CDR3 consists of 15 residues. Trimming cost V 5 bases and J 4 bases; bases outside gene matches: 8. The germline V gene encodes CDR1 SGHTA and CDR2 FQGNSA. CDR3 sequence (DNA): TGTGCCAGCAGCCCTCGGGGGGGCCTCGCAGATACGCAGTATTTT. Encoded protein: CASSPRGGLADTQYF.

The chain recombines TRBV25-1 with TRBJ2-3; D unclear. Per germline, CDR1 MGHDK and CDR2 SYGVNS. The V and J ends lost 1 base and 4 bases respectively, with 9 bases between them. This CDR3 is 14 amino acids long. The CDR3 bases are TGTGCCAGCAGTGAATTTCGTAGGGCAGATACGCAGTATTTT. As protein: CASSEFRRADTQYF. The full variable domain, in which reference TRBV25-1 and TRBJ2-3 provide the parts outside the CDR3, is EADIYQTPRYLVIGTGKKITLECSQTMGHDKMYWYQQDPGMELHLIHYSYGVNSTEKGDLSSESTVSRIRTEHFPLTLESARPSHTSQYLCASSEFRRADTQYFGPGTRLTVL.

The rearrangement joins TRBV18 to TRBJ1-1; D is ambiguous. V was shortened by 7 bases and J by 1 base, with 10 bases between the two germline ends. The germline gives CDR1 KGHSH, CDR2 LQKENI. The CDR3 is 13 residues long. The DNA of the CDR3 is TGTGCCAGCTTGGAGGGTAGGAACACTGAAGCTTTCTTT. Translated, it gives CASLEGRNTEAFF.

This sequence joins TRBV4-2 and TRBJ2-7; 7 bases align to TRBD1. The germline V gene has CDR1 LGHNA and CDR2 YNFKEQ. V shed 1 base, J shed 0 bases, and the junction held 6 bases outside the gene matches. The CDR3 spans 16 residues. The CDR3 nucleotides read TGTGCCAGCAGCCAAGTGATTGGACAGGCCTCCTACGAGCAGTACTTC. This encodes CASSQVIGQASYEQYF.

The rearrangement uses TRBV29-1 and TRBJ1-4; TRBD1 matches at 7 bases. The junction had 4 bases not matched to a gene; V was cut back by 5 bases and J by 1 base. Per the germline V gene, CDR1 is SQVTM and CDR2 is ANQGSEA. The CDR3 is 14 residues long. DNA of the CDR3: TGCAGCGTTCGACAGGGACGAACTAATGAAAAACTGTTTTTT. Protein sequence: CSVRQGRTNEKLFF.

V gene TRBV6-5 combines with J gene TRBJ1-4; no reliable D call. Deletions cut 0 bases from V and 4 bases from J, with 6 bases between. The CDR3 is made up of 14 amino acids. Germline V gene data show CDR1 as MNHEY and CDR2 as SVGAGI. CDR3 in amino acids: CASSYSGYNEKLFF. As DNA, the CDR3 is TGTGCCAGCAGTTACTCGGGGTATAATGAAAAACTGTTTTTT.

The J gene is TRBJ2-5, the V gene TRBV10-3; no firm D call. The better agreement between TRBJ2-7 and the DNA end casts doubt on the J call. The germline V gene encodes CDR1 ENHRY and CDR2 SYGVKD. The CDR3 consists of 12 residues. The CDR3 DNA follows: TGTGCCATCAGTGGTTCCACCTACGAGCAGTACTTC. Amino acid sequence: CAISGSTYEQYF.

The J gene is TRBJ1-2, the V gene TRBV6-1; a weak D match, TRBD1 (5 bases). The V end was cut by 4 bases, the J end by 4 bases, with 10 bases between. Germline V lookup: CDR1 MNHNS, CDR2 SASEGT. CDR3 size: 13 residues. As DNA, the CDR3 is TGTGCCAGCAGTGTGTCGGGGGGCTATGGCTACACCTTC. Amino acid sequence: CASSVSGGYGYTF.

For the CDR3, the DNA is TGTGCCAGCAGCTTTAGTTCCATGACCGAAGCTTTCTTT. It yields the protein CASSFSSMTEAFF. The V call is TRBV5-5, the J call TRBJ1-1; D unclear. V was trimmed by 2 bases and J by 8 bases, leaving 13 bases between them. The CDR3 is 13 residues long. The germline V gene encodes CDR1 SGHKS and CDR2 YYEKEE (reference sequence).

This clone was counted once. The V gene is TRBV27, the J gene TRBJ2-7, with D perhaps matching TRBD1 or TRBD2 (5 bases each). Deletions cut 5 bases from V and 3 bases from J, with 14 bases between. CDR3 size: 14 residues. Germline values: CDR1 MNHEY, CDR2 SMNVEV (reference sequence). DNA of the CDR3: TGTGCCAGCAGTCCCGGGACCCGAGACTACGAGCAGTACTTC. It encodes CASSPGTRDYEQYF.

This chain joins TRBV27 and TRBJ1-5; 9 positions match TRBD1. V dropped 6 bases and J dropped 4; count of bases not matched to a gene: 13. The CDR3 consists of 17 residues. Germline lookup yields CDR1 MNHEY and CDR2 SMNVEV (reference sequence). This CDR3 reads CASSDGQGKKKNQPQHF. CDR3 DNA sequence: TGTGCCAGCAGCGACGGACAGGGGAAGAAGAAAAATCAGCCCCAGCATTTT.

This rearrangement joins TRBV7-2 to TRBJ2-2, with D possibly matching TRBD2 (5 bases). This CDR3 is 14 amino acids long. V was shortened by 7 bases and J by 0 bases, with 9 bases between the two germline ends. CDR1 and CDR2 (germline): SGHTA, FQGNSA. The CDR3 DNA is TGTGCCAGCACCGGAGGTCCGAACACCGGGGAGCTGTTTTTT. Its protein product is CASTGGPNTGELFF. Variable domain in full (rest from reference TRBV7-2 and TRBJ2-2): GAGVSQSPSNKVTEKGKDVELRCDPISGHTALYWYRQSLGQGLEFLIYFQGNSAPDKSGLPSDRFSAERTGGSVSTLTIQRTQQEDSAVYLCASTGGPNTGELFFGEGSRLTVL.

This chain links TRBV19 with TRBJ1-1; D not resolved. The CDR3 spans 15 residues. CDR1 and CDR2 (germline): LNHDA, SQIVND (reference sequence). The ends were cut back, 7 bases at V and 1 base at J, with 16 bases in the middle. CDR3 sequence (DNA): TGTGCCAGTATCGATATTATGGGAGGGAACACTGAAGCTTTCTTT. This encodes CASIDIMGGNTEAFF.

The V gene is TRBV14, the J gene TRBJ1-4; D remains unclear. The germline V gene has CDR1 SGHDN and CDR2 FVKESK. Deletions cut 0 bases from V and 4 bases from J, with 12 bases between. The CDR3 extends over 16 amino acids. Here the CDR3 DNA reads TGTGCCAGCAGCCAAGAACCGCTTGGCAGTAATGAAAAACTGTTTTTT. Translating gives CASSQEPLGSNEKLFF. Variable domain in full (rest from reference TRBV14 and TRBJ1-4): EAGVTQFPSHSVIEKGQTVTLRCDPISGHDNLYWYRRVMGKEIKFLLHFVKESKQDESGMPNNRFLAERTGGTYSTLKVQPAELEDSGVYFCASSQEPLGSNEKLFFGSGTQLSVL.

The CDR3 nucleotides are TGTGCCACTACCACGGGACCCGACAATGAGCAGTTCTTC. Protein sequence: CATTTGPDNEQFF. V usage is TRBV10-3 and J usage is TRBJ2-1; the D gene could be TRBD1 or TRBD2 (5 bases each). Germline CDR1 and CDR2: ENHRY and SYGVKD. The CDR3 is made up of 13 amino acids. V lost 10 bases, J lost 5 bases, and 15 bases lay in between.

J is TRBJ1-2 and V is TRBV4-1; TRBD1 matches at 10 bases. V lost 3 bases, J lost 4 bases, and 5 bases stayed unmatched. Looked up from germline, CDR1 is MGHRA and CDR2 is YSYEKL. This CDR3 spans 15 amino acids. CDR3 nucleotide sequence: TGCGCCAGCAGCCATAGAGGACAGGGGGTCTATGGCTACACCTTC. Translating it yields CASSHRGQGVYGYTF.

As concerns this clone: Distinct nucleotide sequences in the sample also encode this CDR3. The chain has TRBV7-9 and TRBJ2-7, with D perhaps matching TRBD1 (6 bases). The CDR3 totals 11 residues. V shed 4 bases and J shed 7 bases, with 8 bases lying between them. Germline values: CDR1 SEHNR, CDR2 FQNEAQ (reference sequence). CDR3 sequence reads: CASSSTGEQYF. DNA for the CDR3: TGTGCCAGCAGCTCAACAGGGGAGCAGTACTTC.